This T cell receptor beta chain was recovered during a study of blood T cells in healthy people across ages. In regard to this clonotype: Its antigen remains unidentified.

Using a J-beta primer mix together with a sample-barcoded 5' primer, a second PCR was run for roughly 7 to 12 cycles. MiXCR, applied by TCRdb to the 5' RACE reads, yields one record per CDR3 protein. The data contain about 970,000 distinct CDR3 sequences, roughly 50% of them singletons. Overall study results and limits: Nothing was known about donor CMV status, and this possibly confounded expanded clonotype changes.

Trimming removed 6 bases at V and 5 bases at J, with 16 bases between. Germline CDR1 MNHEY, CDR2 SVGAGI. The CDR3 has 14 residues. The V and J genes are TRBV6-5 and TRBJ1-1; D might be TRBD1 (6 bases). This receptor was obtained from a woman in her sixties in good health. The source material was blood. CDR3 loop: CASRRAGAGTEAFF. The DNA for the CDR3 is TGTGCCAGCAGACGCGCAGGGGCTGGTACTGAAGCTTTCTTT.